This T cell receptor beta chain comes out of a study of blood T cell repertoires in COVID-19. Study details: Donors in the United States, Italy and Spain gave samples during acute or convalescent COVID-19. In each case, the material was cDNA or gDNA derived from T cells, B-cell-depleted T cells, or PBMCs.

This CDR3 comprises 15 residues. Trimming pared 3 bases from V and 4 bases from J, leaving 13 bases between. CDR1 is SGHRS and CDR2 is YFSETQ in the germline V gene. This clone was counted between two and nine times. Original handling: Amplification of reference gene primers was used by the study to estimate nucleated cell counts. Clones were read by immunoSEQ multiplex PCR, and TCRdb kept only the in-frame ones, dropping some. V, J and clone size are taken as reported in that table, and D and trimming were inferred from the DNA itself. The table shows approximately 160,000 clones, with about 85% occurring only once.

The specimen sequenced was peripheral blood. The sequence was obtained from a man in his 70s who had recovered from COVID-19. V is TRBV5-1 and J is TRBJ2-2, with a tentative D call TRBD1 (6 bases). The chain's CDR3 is CASSSDSFGTGELFF. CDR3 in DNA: TGCGCCAGCAGCTCGGACAGCTTTGGCACCGGGGAGCTGTTTTTT.